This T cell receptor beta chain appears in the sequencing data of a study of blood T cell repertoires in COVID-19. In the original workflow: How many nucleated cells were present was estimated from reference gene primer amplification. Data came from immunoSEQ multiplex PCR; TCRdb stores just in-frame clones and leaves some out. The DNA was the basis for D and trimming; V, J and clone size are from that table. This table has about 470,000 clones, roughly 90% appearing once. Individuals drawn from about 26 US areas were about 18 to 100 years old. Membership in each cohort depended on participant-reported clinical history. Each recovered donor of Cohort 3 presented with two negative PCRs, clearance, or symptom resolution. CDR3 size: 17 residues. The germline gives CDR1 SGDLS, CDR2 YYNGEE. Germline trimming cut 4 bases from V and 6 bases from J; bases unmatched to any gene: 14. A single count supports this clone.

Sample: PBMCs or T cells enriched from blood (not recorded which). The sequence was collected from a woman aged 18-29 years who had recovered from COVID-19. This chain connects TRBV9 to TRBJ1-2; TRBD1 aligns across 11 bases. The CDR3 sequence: CASSPRTGGPSGDGYTF. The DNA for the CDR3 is TGTGCCAGCAGCCCGAGGACAGGGGGCCCTTCTGGGGATGGCTACACCTTC.